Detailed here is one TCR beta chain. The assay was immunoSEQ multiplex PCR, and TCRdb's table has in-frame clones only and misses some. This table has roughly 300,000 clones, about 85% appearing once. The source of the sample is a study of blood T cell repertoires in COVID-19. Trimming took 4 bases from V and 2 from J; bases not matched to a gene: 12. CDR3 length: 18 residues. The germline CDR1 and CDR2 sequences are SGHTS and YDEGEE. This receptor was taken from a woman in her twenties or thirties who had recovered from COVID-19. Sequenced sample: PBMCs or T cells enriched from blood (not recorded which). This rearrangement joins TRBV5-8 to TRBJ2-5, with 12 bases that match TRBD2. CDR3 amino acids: CASSSGARLAGEQETQYF. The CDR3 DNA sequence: TGTGCCAGCAGCAGCGGTGCCCGACTAGCGGGAGAACAAGAGACCCAGTACTTC. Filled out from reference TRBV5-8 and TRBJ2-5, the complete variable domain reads EAGVTQSPTHLIKTRGQQATLRCSPISGHTSVYWYQQALGLGLQFLLWYDEGEERNRGNFPPRFSGRQFPNYSSELNVNALELEDSALYLCASSSGARLAGEQETQYFGPGTRLLVL.